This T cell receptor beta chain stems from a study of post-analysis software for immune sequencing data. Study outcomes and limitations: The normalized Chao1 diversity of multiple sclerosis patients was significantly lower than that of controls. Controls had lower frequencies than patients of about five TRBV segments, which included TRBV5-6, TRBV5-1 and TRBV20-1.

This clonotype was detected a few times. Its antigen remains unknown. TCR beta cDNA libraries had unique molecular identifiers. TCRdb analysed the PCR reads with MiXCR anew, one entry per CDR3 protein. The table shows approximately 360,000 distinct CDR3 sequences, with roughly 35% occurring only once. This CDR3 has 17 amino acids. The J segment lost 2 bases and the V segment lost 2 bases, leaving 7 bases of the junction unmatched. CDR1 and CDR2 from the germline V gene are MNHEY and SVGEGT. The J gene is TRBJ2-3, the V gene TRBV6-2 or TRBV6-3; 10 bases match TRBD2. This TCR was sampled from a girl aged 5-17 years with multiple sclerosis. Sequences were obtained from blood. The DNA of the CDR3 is TGTGCCAGCAGTTACCTCAAGCGGGGGGGCTTCACAGATACGCAGTATTTT. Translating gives CASSYLKRGGFTDTQYF.